This is a list of T cell receptor beta chains from one sample in a study of CD8 T cells in Susac syndrome. Each CDR3 protein is one row after TCRdb ran MiXCR on the immunoSEQ multiplex PCR reads. The data show roughly 150,000 distinct CDR3 sequences, approximately 94% seen once. What was sequenced was CD8+ T cells from PBMCs. All receptors derive from a human donor with multiple sclerosis. The CDR3 runs from the conserved cysteine through the conserved F or W.

v_gene,j_gene,CDR3aa
TRBV12-5,TRBJ2-7,CASGLVRYEQYF
TRBV14,TRBJ2-5,CASSQVGPSISQETQYF
TRBV28,TRBJ2-5,CASNPLRTETQYF
TRBV30,TRBJ2-7,CAWSGEQLPKEQYF
TRBV15,TRBJ1-5,CATSRDGTSNQPQHF
TRBV4-1,TRBJ2-5,CASSQKQGGETQYF
TRBV12-3/TRBV12-4,TRBJ1-1,CASSLGRGFTEAFF
TRBV11-1,TRBJ2-6,CASSGWPEGFSSGANVLTF
TRBV27,TRBJ2-7,CASSASPLGGYEQYF
TRBV27,TRBJ2-3,CASSLIRGTDTQYF
TRBV6-5,TRBJ2-2,CASSYTGTSENTGELFF
TRBV7-9,TRBJ1-4,CASSLATASPNEKLFF
TRBV27,TRBJ1-1,CASSRNKGGTEAFF
TRBV4-3,TRBJ2-2,CASSQDASGGEDGELFF
TRBV30,TRBJ1-6,CAWIRPRRKGESPLHF
TRBV7-2,TRBJ1-2,CASSLASADNYGYTF
TRBV10-3,TRBJ1-6,CATRIGVLRNSPLHF
TRBV30,TRBJ2-1,CAWTVINLREQFF
TRBV27,TRBJ1-5,CASSLSGYSNQPQHF
TRBV7-2,TRBJ2-7,CASSLGVRDRTYEQYF
TRBV29-1,TRBJ1-6,CSVRAGGNSPLHF
TRBV20-1,TRBJ2-4,CSARERGDNIQYF
TRBV27,TRBJ2-4,CASRVGTGKNIQYF
TRBV24-1,TRBJ2-3,CATSGTGQSTDTQYF
TRBV28,TRBJ1-6,CASSFINNSPLHF
TRBV29-1,TRBJ2-6,CSVVTNSGANVLTF
TRBV7-6,TRBJ2-7,CASSTGEAYEQYF
TRBV5-1,TRBJ2-7,CASSLEGETYEQYF
TRBV4-1,TRBJ2-7,CASSQDDGGPREQYF
TRBV29-1,TRBJ1-1,CSVFYVAGLTLNTEAFF
TRBV20-1,TRBJ2-3,CSARDLSGNSPAPERTDTQYF
TRBV27,TRBJ2-1,CASTTAGVYNEQFF
TRBV4-3,TRBJ2-6,CASSQDGSPSGANVLTF
TRBV9,TRBJ2-7,CASSVGIEPRDEQYF
TRBV7-2,TRBJ2-4,CASSSEGAPAKNIQYF
TRBV20-1,TRBJ1-2,CSGCSCWGADNYGYTF
TRBV4-3,TRBJ2-7,CASSRTGTAYEQYF
TRBV20-1,TRBJ1-1,CSARGPQGAEAFF
TRBV4-3,TRBJ1-1,CASSQDGNTEAFF
TRBV9,TRBJ1-1,CASSVHPNTEAFF
TRBV13,TRBJ1-1,CASSLGLRVLAEAFF
TRBV15,TRBJ1-1,CATSSPGPEAFF
TRBV15,TRBJ1-1,CATSRVQGYNTEAFF
TRBV3-1,TRBJ1-1,CASSQDTRENTEAFF
TRBV13,TRBJ1-3,CASSFVTDTIYF
TRBV27,TRBJ2-1,CASRDRGSSYNEQFF
TRBV29-1,TRBJ2-2,CSVEDRGQGGTGELFF
TRBV27,TRBJ1-2,CASRRPGTEYGYTF
TRBV30,TRBJ2-2,CAWSGVTGELFF
TRBV28,TRBJ1-5,CASSPLGNQPQHF
TRBV19,TRBJ1-2,CASSIGTGLYGYTF
TRBV7-8,TRBJ2-3,CASSLAITEGPRGTDTQYF
TRBV30,TRBJ2-7,CAWSVTGTDGSYEQYF
TRBV19,TRBJ2-1,CASKEAYNEQFF
TRBV9,TRBJ1-1,CASSSRTGTFF
TRBV12-5,TRBJ2-2,CASALSEAGELFF
TRBV19,TRBJ2-1,CASSISAGAYNEQFF
TRBV12-3/TRBV12-4,TRBJ1-2,CASRPRTGEDYGYTF
TRBV18,TRBJ2-1,CASQGQGPRTLDNEQFF